One and the same sample provided the 13 T cell receptor beta chains below, sequenced in a study of blood T cell repertoires in COVID-19. Profiling relied on immunoSEQ multiplex PCR, and the TCRdb table lists in-frame clones only, not all of them. The repertoire holds under 250,000 clones, with 75% to 90% as singletons. Sequencing was carried out using peripheral blood. The origin of the receptors is a woman in her 70s with COVID-19, enrolled during active disease.

The chain employs TRBV18 and TRBJ1-3; tentatively, D is TRBD1 (5 bases). V dropped 1 base and J dropped 1 base, with 17 bases sitting between them. CDR3 length: 18 residues. Germline V lookup: CDR1 KGHSH, CDR2 LQKENI. Here the CDR3 DNA reads TGTGCCAGCTCACCACTCCGGGCTCCAGGGTCATCTGGAAACACCATATATTTT. This codes for CASSPLRAPGSSGNTIYF.

With regard to this clone: The junction shows a germline mismatch at one end, possibly a read error. This rearrangement joins TRBV11-3 to TRBJ2-7; TRBD2 is a possible D gene (6 bases). The CDR3 is 11 amino acids. CDR1 is SGHNT and CDR2 is YENEEA in the germline V gene. The CDR3 loop is CASSLREDLSF. CDR3 DNA sequence: TGTGCCAGCAGCTTGAGGGAGGATTTAAGCTTC.

This clone was observed many times. The V gene is TRBV27, the J gene TRBJ2-7; TRBD1 might be the D (5 bases). This CDR3 contains 13 residues. Germline values: CDR1 MNHEY, CDR2 SMNVEV (reference sequence). V was trimmed by 9 bases and J by 2 bases, leaving 14 bases between them. This CDR3 is CARSTGDAYEQYF. CDR3 coding DNA: TGTGCCAGATCCACAGGTGACGCCTACGAGCAGTACTTC.

The V call is TRBV19, the J call TRBJ1-2; D unclear. V lost 7 bases and J lost 5, with 8 bases in between. This CDR3 region has 11 residues. Germline lookup yields CDR1 LNHDA and CDR2 SQIVND (reference sequence). The CDR3 nucleotides read TGTGCCAGTACCCAGTATTATGGCTACACCTTC. Amino acid sequence: CASTQYYGYTF.

Only a few counts were recorded for this clone. The chain recombines TRBV5-1 with TRBJ1-5, with D possibly TRBD1 on 5 matching bases. This CDR3 spans 15 amino acids. CDR1 and CDR2 from the germline V gene are SGHRS and YFSETQ. V was pared by 4 bases and J by 0 bases, with 11 bases between. CDR3 bases: TGCGCCAGCAGCGCGACCGACAGTAGCAATCAGCCCCAGCATTTT. This sequence encodes CASSATDSSNQPQHF.

J is TRBJ2-2 and V is TRBV30; the D is unclear. Germline V gene lookup returns CDR1 GTSNPN and CDR2 SVGIG (reference sequence). V lost 3 bases to trimming and J lost 0 bases, with 5 bases between them. This CDR3 has 13 amino acids. CDR3 amino acids: CAWRQANTGELFF. In DNA form, the CDR3 reads TGTGCCTGGAGACAAGCGAACACCGGGGAGCTGTTTTTT.

The chain has TRBV5-1 and TRBJ2-2, with 11 bases that match TRBD2. The CDR3 length is 19 residues. J was trimmed by 0 bases and V by 3 bases; bases with no gene match: 10. The germline gives CDR1 SGHRS, CDR2 YFSETQ. CDR3 residues: CASSSTSGKTNSNTGELFF. CDR3 coding DNA: TGCGCCAGCAGCTCGACTAGCGGGAAAACAAATTCGAACACCGGGGAGCTGTTTTTT.

The rearrangement joins TRBV18 to TRBJ2-1, with 10 bases fitting TRBD2. The CDR3 is 16 residues long. Germline V lookup: CDR1 KGHSH, CDR2 LQKENI. V shed 8 bases and J 1 base; nucleotides not matched to a gene: 8. This chain's CDR3 is CASRIAGGHSYNEQFF. The CDR3, as DNA: TGTGCCAGCAGAATAGCGGGAGGCCATTCCTACAATGAGCAGTTCTTC.

The chain combines TRBV24-1 with TRBJ2-3, with D possibly TRBD1 on 6 matching bases. Per germline, CDR1 KGHDR and CDR2 SFDVKD. V lost 3 bases and J 1 base, leaving 13 bases between the germline ends. This CDR3 comprises 16 residues. This CDR3 reads CATSDGQRWGTDTQYF. The CDR3, as DNA: TGTGCCACCAGTGATGGACAGAGGTGGGGCACAGATACGCAGTATTTT.

This clone was observed a handful of times. Other DNA sequences in this sample translate to the same CDR3. The genes are TRBV12-3 or TRBV12-4 and TRBJ1-2; TRBD1 is a possible D gene (5 bases). Trimming left V 2 bases short and J 3 bases short, with 7 bases between. The CDR3 is 13 residues long. The DNA for the CDR3 is TGTGCCAGCAGTTTACGGGGGGACTATGGCTACACCTTC. It is translated as CASSLRGDYGYTF.

The chain couples TRBV18 to TRBJ2-2; 7 bases match TRBD2. The V and J ends lost 0 bases and 3 bases, in that order; junction bases with no gene match: 4. The CDR3 length is 16 residues. Germline CDR1 is KGHSH and CDR2 is LQKENI. The CDR3 DNA reads as TGTGCCAGCTCACCACCGGGCGGGAGCGACACCGGGGAGCTGTTTTTT. This gives the protein CASSPPGGSDTGELFF.

The genes are TRBV7-9 and TRBJ2-7; a weak D match, TRBD1 (5 bases). CDR1 is SEHNR, CDR2 FQNEAQ, per germline (reference sequence). V lost 9 bases and J lost 2, with 14 bases in between. This CDR3 spans 13 amino acids. The CDR3 loop reads CASSNRYPYEQYF. CDR3 bases: TGTGCCAGTTCCAACAGGTACCCCTACGAGCAGTACTTC.

This chain links TRBV19 with TRBJ1-2, with TRBD1 matching over 7 bases. V lost 4 bases, J lost 3 bases, and 5 bases stayed unmatched. This CDR3 has 14 amino acids. Germline V gene sequence: CDR1 LNHDA, CDR2 SQIVND (reference sequence). The DNA of the CDR3 is TGTGCCAGTAGTAGAAAGGGGGCCGACTATGGCTACACCTTC. As protein: CASSRKGADYGYTF.